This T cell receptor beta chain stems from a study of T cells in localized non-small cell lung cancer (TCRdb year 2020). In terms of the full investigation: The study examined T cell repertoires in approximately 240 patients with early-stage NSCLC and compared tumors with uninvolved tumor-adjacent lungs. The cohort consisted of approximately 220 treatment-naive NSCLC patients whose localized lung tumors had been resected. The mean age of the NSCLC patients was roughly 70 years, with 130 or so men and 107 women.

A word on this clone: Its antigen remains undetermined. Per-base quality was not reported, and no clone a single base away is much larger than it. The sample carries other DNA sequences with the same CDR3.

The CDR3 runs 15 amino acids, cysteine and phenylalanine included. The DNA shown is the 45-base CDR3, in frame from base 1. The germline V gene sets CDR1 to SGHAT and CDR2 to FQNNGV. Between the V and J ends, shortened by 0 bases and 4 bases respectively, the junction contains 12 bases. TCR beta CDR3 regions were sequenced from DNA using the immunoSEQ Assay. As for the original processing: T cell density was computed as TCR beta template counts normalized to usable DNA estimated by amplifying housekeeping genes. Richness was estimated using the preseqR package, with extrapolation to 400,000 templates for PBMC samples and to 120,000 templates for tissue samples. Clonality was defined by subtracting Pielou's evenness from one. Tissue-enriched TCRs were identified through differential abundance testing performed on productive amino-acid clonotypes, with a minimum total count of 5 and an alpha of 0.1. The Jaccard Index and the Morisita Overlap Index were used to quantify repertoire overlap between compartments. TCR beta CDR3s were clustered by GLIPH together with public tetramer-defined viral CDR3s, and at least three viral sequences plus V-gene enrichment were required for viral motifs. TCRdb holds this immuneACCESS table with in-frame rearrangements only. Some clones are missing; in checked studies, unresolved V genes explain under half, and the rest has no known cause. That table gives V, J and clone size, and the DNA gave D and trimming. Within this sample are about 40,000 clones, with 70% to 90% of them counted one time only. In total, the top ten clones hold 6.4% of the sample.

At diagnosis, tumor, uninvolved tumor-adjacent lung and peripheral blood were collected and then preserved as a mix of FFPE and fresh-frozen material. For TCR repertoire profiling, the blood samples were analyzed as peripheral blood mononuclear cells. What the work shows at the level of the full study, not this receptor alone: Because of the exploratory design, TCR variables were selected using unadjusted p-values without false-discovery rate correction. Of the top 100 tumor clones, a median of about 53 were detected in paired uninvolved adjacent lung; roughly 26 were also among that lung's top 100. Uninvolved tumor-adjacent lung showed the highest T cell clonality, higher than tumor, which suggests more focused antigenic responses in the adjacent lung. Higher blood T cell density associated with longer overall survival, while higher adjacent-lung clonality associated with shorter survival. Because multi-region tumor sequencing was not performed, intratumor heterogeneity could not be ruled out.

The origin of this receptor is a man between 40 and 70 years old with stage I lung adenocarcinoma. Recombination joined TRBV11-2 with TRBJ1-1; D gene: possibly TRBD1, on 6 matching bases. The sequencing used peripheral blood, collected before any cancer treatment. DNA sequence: TGTGCCAGCAGCTTAGATCCGGGGGCCGTCACTGAAGCTTTCTTT. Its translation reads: CASSLDPGAVTEAFF.